Listed here are 20 T cell receptor beta chains from one sample, sequenced in a study of tumor-infiltrating lymphocytes in primary liver carcinoma. Constant-region priming of roughly 500 ng total RNA yielded TCR beta cDNA. Construction of TCR beta libraries relied on three successive nested multiplex PCR rounds employing slightly modified ARM-PCR. The first two PCR rounds used TRBV1-TRBV30 primers with a Cbeta primer, approximately 10 cycles each. Each CDR3 protein gets one entry after TCRdb re-called the multiplex PCR reads with MiXCR. The sample shows 95,000 to 100,000 distinct CDR3 sequences, around two thirds of them seen only once. Joint extraction of RNA and DNA used roughly 17-32 mg of bulk tissue that was unsorted. Sequences were obtained from liver tumor tissue from sampling region 2. Subset indicated: tumor region T2, inferior pole. These receptors came from a woman aged 55 to 70 with primary liver carcinoma and hepatitis B virus infection.

The V call is TRBV25-1, the J call TRBJ2-5; D remains ambiguous. The germline CDR1 and CDR2 sequences are MGHDK and SYGVNS. V dropped 2 bases and J dropped 1 base, with 8 bases sitting between them. The CDR3 has 14 amino acids. The CDR3 loop reads CASSEGNGQETQYF. The CDR3 coding sequence is TGTGCCAGCAGTGAAGGCAACGGCCAAGAGACCCAGTACTTC.

As concerns this clonotype: The germline gene is not matched at one end of the junction; a read error may be the cause. The rearrangement uses TRBV29-1 and TRBJ2-3; D is ambiguous. The germline V gene has CDR1 SQVTM and CDR2 ANQGSEA. The CDR3 spans 11 residues. In nucleotides, the CDR3 is TGCAGCGTTTCCATCCCGGATATGCAGTATTTT. The encoded protein is CSVSIPDMQYF.

The sample holds many counts of this clonotype. The chain employs TRBV2 and TRBJ1-4; 7 bases align to TRBD1. Germline V CDR1 and CDR2: SNHLY, FYNNEI. This CDR3 comprises 14 residues. V was pared by 4 bases and J by 10 bases, with 9 bases of the junction left unmatched. CDR3 nucleotide sequence: TGTGCCAGCAGTGGTGGGACAGCGCTTGGAAAACTGTTTTTT. It translates to CASSGGTALGKLFF. Full variable domain (missing parts from reference TRBV2 and TRBJ1-4): EPEVTQTPSHQVTQMGQEVILRCVPISNHLYFYWYRQILGQKVEFLVSFYNNEISEKSEIFDDQFSVERPDGSNFTLKIRSTKLEDSAMYFCASSGGTALGKLFFGSGTQLSVL.

Concerning this clonotype itself: Since no conserved phenylalanine or tryptophan closes the CDR3, a read error is the likely cause. V usage is TRBV11-2 and J usage is TRBJ2-1; 12 bases are shared with TRBD2. Germline lookup yields CDR1 SGHAT and CDR2 FQNNGV. The CDR3 is 13 residues long. The CDR3 nucleotides read TGTGTCAGCAGCTGGACTAGCGGGACAGAGCAGTTCTTA. This sequence encodes CVSSWTSGTEQFL.

The chain carries TRBV11-2 and TRBJ2-1, with D perhaps assigned TRBD1 or TRBD2 (5 bases each). The CDR3 is 15 residues long. Deletions cut 10 bases from V and 3 bases from J, with 19 bases between. CDR1 is SGHAT and CDR2 is FQNNGV in the germline V gene. CDR3 sequence (DNA): TGTGCCAACAGTTCCGGGACGGTGTACTACAATGAGCAGTTCTTC. Its protein product is CANSSGTVYYNEQFF.

With respect to this clonotype: Relative to the germline gene, one junction end is altered; a read error may explain this. This sequence joins TRBV12-3 or TRBV12-4 and TRBJ1-3; TRBD1 matches 7 bases. The CDR3 runs to 14 residues. CDR3 in amino acids: CTSSFRQGGNTIYF. Written as DNA, the CDR3 is TGTACCAGCAGTTTCCGACAGGGCGGAAACACCATATACTTT.

This rearrangement joins TRBV7-8 to TRBJ2-1, with D tentatively TRBD2 (6 bases). Germline V gene data show CDR1 as SGHVS and CDR2 as FQNEAQ. V gave up 7 bases and J gave up 7 bases, with 23 bases separating them. The CDR3 contains 16 residues. The CDR3 bases are TGTGCCAGCATCCCCGGGAGACTATCCTTTTATAATGAGCAGTTCTTC. Protein sequence: CASIPGRLSFYNEQFF.

V and J are TRBV24-1 and TRBJ2-1; D remains ambiguous. The CDR3 totals 15 residues. With 5 bases removed from V and 2 bases from J, the gap between germline ends came to 12 bases. Germline values: CDR1 KGHDR, CDR2 SFDVKD. The CDR3 loop reads CATSVGGPTYNEQFF. The CDR3 nucleotides are TGTGCCACCAGTGTAGGTGGGCCTACCTACAATGAGCAGTTCTTC.

This clonotype was counted a single time. It is likely a read error, because the conserved phenylalanine at the end of the CDR3 is missing. The DNA is left out, because the CDR3 cannot be placed on it with certainty; the CDR3 is given as TCRdb lists it. This chain connects TRBV11-2 to TRBJ2-3; the tabulated D call, TRBD1, remains unverified against the DNA. The CDR3 numbers 13 amino acids, ends counted. Germline lookup yields CDR1 SGHAT and CDR2 FQNNGV. CDR3 residues: CASRRDRADTQYY.

A remark on this clonotype: This may arise from a read error, as a much more abundant clone is one base away. The chain combines TRBV28 with TRBJ1-1, with 7 nucleotides matching TRBD1. This CDR3 has 13 amino acids. CDR1 is MDHEN, CDR2 SYDVKM, per germline. The junction had 5 bases not matched to a gene; V was cut back by 7 bases and J by 3 bases. This CDR3 reads CASMVQGDTEAFF. CDR3 in DNA: TGTGCCAGCATGGTTCAGGGGGACACTGAAGCTTTCTTT.

The V and J genes are TRBV19 and TRBJ1-1; D is undetermined. The V end was cut by 7 bases, the J end by 0 bases, with 15 bases between. The CDR3 covers 15 residues. The germline gives CDR1 LNHDA, CDR2 SQIVND (reference sequence). The CDR3 DNA follows: TGTGCCAGTACGGGCGGACGGAGATTGAACACTGAAGCTTTCTTT. Translation: CASTGGRRLNTEAFF.

V gene TRBV6-1 combines with J gene TRBJ2-6, with D hard to call. CDR3 size: 15 residues. Germline CDR1 is MNHNS and CDR2 is SASEGT. V lost 5 bases, J lost 0 bases, and 8 bases lay in between. The CDR3 loop reads CASSKGLSGANVLTF. In nucleotides, the CDR3 is TGTGCCAGCAGTAAAGGCCTCTCTGGGGCCAACGTCCTGACTTTC.

The chain recombines TRBV28 with TRBJ2-3; D remains ambiguous. Germline V gene sequence: CDR1 MDHEN, CDR2 SYDVKM. The CDR3 is 14 residues long. The V gene lost 5 bases and the J gene lost 5 bases, with 14 bases spanning the gap. The CDR3 is CASSPDQPQDTQYF. The CDR3 DNA follows: TGTGCCAGCAGTCCCGACCAGCCACAAGATACGCAGTATTTT.

About this clonotype itself: The germline gene is not matched at one end of the junction; a read error may be the cause. This chain's CDR3 is CASRLAGTSYHEQFF. CDR3 nucleotide sequence: TGTGCCAGCAGGCTAGCGGGAACCTCCTACCATGAGCAGTTCTTC. V gene TRBV6-1 combines with J gene TRBJ2-1; TRBD2 agrees at 9 bases. Germline loops: CDR1 MNHNS, CDR2 SASEGT. This CDR3 comprises 15 residues.

In its sample, this clonotype was seen many times. The chain joins TRBV12-3 or TRBV12-4 to TRBJ1-1; no clear D gene. Trimming took off 7 bases at V and 0 bases at J, with 12 bases between the two ends. The CDR3 extends over 14 amino acids. This CDR3 is CASIQNGVNTEAFF. In nucleotides, the CDR3 is TGTGCCAGCATTCAAAACGGGGTGAACACTGAAGCTTTCTTT.

V is TRBV11-2 and J is TRBJ1-1; D call uncertain. CDR3 length: 13 amino acids. The V gene's germline CDR1 is SGHAT and CDR2 FQNNGV. V lost 7 bases to trimming and J lost 4 bases, with 13 bases between them. CDR3 sequence: CASIPSLSTEAFF. CDR3 DNA: TGTGCCAGCATACCTAGTTTGAGCACTGAAGCTTTCTTT. Supplemented by reference TRBV11-2 and TRBJ1-1, the full variable domain reads EAGVAQSPRYKIIEKRQSVAFWCNPISGHATLYWYQQILGQGPKLLIQFQNNGVVDDSQLPKDRFSAERLKGVDSTLKIQPAKLEDSAVYLCASIPSLSTEAFFGQGTRLTVV.

The gene calls are TRBV28 and TRBJ1-5; no clear D. This CDR3 has 12 amino acids. CDR1 is MDHEN, CDR2 SYDVKM, per germline. CDR3 loop: CAAKSPNQPRHF. The CDR3 DNA reads TGTGCAGCAAAAAGCCCCAATCAGCCTCGGCATTTT.

The sample holds many counts of this clonotype. The chain couples TRBV12-3 or TRBV12-4 to TRBJ2-3; 7 bases agree with TRBD2. The CDR3 is made up of 14 amino acids. J gave up 2 bases and V 8 bases, and 7 bases lay outside the gene matches. Here the CDR3 DNA reads TGTGCCAGCGCTGGGGGGGACCACACAGATACGCAGTATTTT. Translated: CASAGGDHTDTQYF.

Details on this clonotype: Given a much more abundant clone one base away, this may be a read error. This CDR3 fails to terminate in the conserved phenylalanine or tryptophan, so it likely reflects a read error. This chain joins TRBV12-3 or TRBV12-4 and TRBJ2-7, with 7 positions matching TRBD2. V lost 5 bases, J lost 4 bases, and 8 bases stayed unmatched. This CDR3 is built from 14 residues. The CDR3 protein is CASSPGLVGYEQYL. DNA of the CDR3: TGTGCCAGCAGTCCCGGACTAGTAGGATACGAGCAGTACCTC.

Worth noting for this clonotype: One end of the junction fails to match germline, which may point to a read error. The rearrangement joins TRBV6-5 to TRBJ2-1, with D possibly being TRBD2 (6 bases). The CDR3 length is 13 residues. In germline, CDR1 is MNHEY, CDR2 SVGAGI. The CDR3 coding sequence is TGTGCCAACAGCCGAAGCGGGTACAGTGAGCAGTTCTTC. Translated, it gives CANSRSGYSEQFF.